One sample yielded the 10 T cell receptor beta chains listed below, sequenced in a study of control samples from healthy donors and cancer patients. Here immunoSEQ multiplex PCR was the method, and the copy in TCRdb shows in-frame clones only, minus some. The table records 70,000 to 90,000 clones, roughly 90% of them present only once. Sequencing was performed on PBMCs. The receptor set was obtained from a woman aged 55-70 years with head and neck cancer.

The chain employs TRBV20-1 and TRBJ2-5; no firm D call. The CDR3 is 11 residues long. The germline gives CDR1 DFQATT, CDR2 SNEGSKA (reference sequence). Trimming cost V 6 bases and J 0 bases, with 5 bases left between them. The CDR3 nucleotides read TGCAGTGCCCAACACCAAGAGACCCAGTACTTC. Encoded protein: CSAQHQETQYF.

The chain has TRBV6-5 and TRBJ2-3; D is ambiguous. CDR1 and CDR2 from the germline V gene are MNHEY and SVGAGI. This CDR3 is 12 amino acids long. Trimming cost V 10 bases and J 0 bases, with 8 bases left between them. For the CDR3, the DNA is TGTGCCACCGAAATGAGCACAGATACGCAGTATTTT. Translation: CATEMSTDTQYF.

CDR3 region: CASSLVTSGQETQYF. The CDR3 region has the DNA TGTGCCAGCAGCTTAGTAACTAGCGGACAAGAGACCCAGTACTTC. This chain links TRBV7-7 with TRBJ2-5; TRBD2 aligns across 8 bases. In germline, CDR1 is SSHAT, CDR2 FNYEAQ (reference sequence). J gave up 2 bases and V 1 base, and 3 bases lay outside the gene matches. CDR3 size: 15 residues.

V gene TRBV30 combines with J gene TRBJ2-1; TRBD1 is a possible D gene (6 bases). Germline V lookup: CDR1 GTSNPN, CDR2 SVGIG (reference sequence). The CDR3 has 14 residues. Trimming took off 8 bases at V and 3 bases at J, with 17 bases between the two ends. Here the CDR3 DNA reads TGTGCCCTGAACTTGGGGGCAGGCTACAATGAGCAGTTCTTC. Its protein product is CALNLGAGYNEQFF.

This clone was seen once. The V and J genes are TRBV6-5 and TRBJ1-2, with D tentatively TRBD1 (5 bases). The V end lost 6 bases, the J end lost 8 bases, and 19 bases lay between the germline ends. The CDR3 extends over 14 amino acids. The germline V gene encodes CDR1 MNHEY and CDR2 SVGAGI. The CDR3 protein is CASSRDEKGGGYTF. Here the CDR3 DNA reads TGTGCCAGCAGCCGGGACGAGAAAGGAGGGGGCTACACCTTC.

The CDR3 nucleotides read TGTGCCAGTAGTCTGACAGGGATAAACCTCGGAAACACCATATATTTT. Amino acids: CASSLTGINLGNTIYF. The chain links TRBV19 to TRBJ1-3; 7 nucleotides agree with TRBD1. Germline V gene data show CDR1 as LNHDA and CDR2 as SQIVND (reference sequence). The CDR3 spans 16 residues. J lost 4 bases, V lost 5 bases, and 11 bases had no gene match.

The chain has TRBV3-1 (or the pseudogene TRBV3-2) and TRBJ2-1; D remains unclear. Trimming stripped 0 bases from V and 5 bases from J, with 11 bases between. Germline CDR1 reads LGHDT; CDR2 reads YNNKEL (reference sequence). The length of the CDR3 is 15 residues. For the CDR3, the DNA is TGTGCCAGCAGCCAAGATCTTACTTCTCACAATGAGCAGTTCTTC. This encodes CASSQDLTSHNEQFF.

The J gene is TRBJ2-1, the V gene TRBV7-2; D is unresolved. The CDR3 covers 11 residues. In germline, CDR1 is SGHTA, CDR2 FQGNSA. V dropped 5 bases and J dropped 7 bases, with 6 bases sitting between them. The CDR3: CASSQLNEQFF. The CDR3 coding sequence is TGTGCCAGCAGCCAACTTAATGAGCAGTTCTTC.

CDR3 in DNA: TGCGCCAGCAGCGTGGGACAGGGGGCAAATACGCAGTATTTT. It is translated as CASSVGQGANTQYF. The chain uses TRBV4-1 and TRBJ2-3; 12 bases are shared with TRBD1. The germline V gene encodes CDR1 MGHRA and CDR2 YSYEKL. Trimming took 5 bases from V and 7 from J; bases not matched to a gene: 4. This CDR3 is 14 amino acids long.

V is TRBV7-2 and J is TRBJ2-1; D is perhaps TRBD1 (5 bases). The CDR3 length is 16 residues. V was shortened by 1 base and J by 2 bases, with 12 bases between the two germline ends. In germline, CDR1 is SGHTA, CDR2 FQGNSA. The CDR3 protein is CASSLVSGIAYNEQFF. In DNA form, the CDR3 reads TGTGCCAGCAGCTTAGTCTCAGGGATAGCCTACAATGAGCAGTTCTTC.